This TCR beta chain appears in the sequencing data of a study of T cell responses to AZD1222 COVID-19 vaccine. Study-level results: Among the donors, most were white British and more were female, and clonal diversity was possibly underestimated. Just 5 or 6 AZD1222 recipients tested seropositive at baseline. Spike-specific TCRs gained breadth and depth after people received two AZD1222 doses.

Clones were sequenced by immunoSEQ multiplex PCR, and TCRdb holds only the in-frame ones, with some missing. The data hold 150,000 to 180,000 clones, with approximately 90% observed a single time. Second-dose groups at about 4 or about 12 weeks were pooled. As regards this clone: Its antigen is still unknown.

Germline loops: CDR1 MGHRA, CDR2 YSYEKL. The CDR3 has 13 residues. V gave up 0 bases and J gave up 7 bases, with 7 bases separating them. The source was peripheral blood, collected 28 days after the second AZD1222 dose. The J gene is TRBJ1-5, the V gene TRBV4-1, with D hard to call. The TCR was taken from an adult who received the AZD1222 COVID-19 vaccine. The CDR3 region has the DNA TGCGCCAGCAGCCAAGATCCTGTCCAGCCCCAGCATTTT. Translating gives CASSQDPVQPQHF.